This T cell receptor (beta chain) was documented in a study of T cells after yellow fever vaccination. The table lists this clonotype with a few counts. Its antigen is unknown. TCR cDNA, made by 5'RACE template switching, carried an added universal primer site and UMIs. TCRdb re-called the 5' RACE reads with MiXCR, one entry per CDR3 protein. The sample lists around 350,000 distinct CDR3 sequences, 11% seen once, with more than 15% in the top ten. Study-wide findings and caveats: There was a small share of clonotypes that showed up in both the CD4 and CD8 compartments. At 95% to 98% for CD4 and about 88% for CD8, most primary-vaccination clones showed up again after the booster.

Between the trimmed V and J ends, which lost 7 bases and 8 bases, there was a span of 12 bases. The germline V gene has CDR1 SQVTM and CDR2 ANQGSEA. This CDR3 spans 11 amino acids. The clonotype originates from a man in his late teens or twenties who received the YFV17D yellow fever vaccine. The chain recombines TRBV29-1 with TRBJ2-1; TRBD2 might be the D (6 bases). Specimen: PBMCs, collected on the day of the first yellow fever vaccination. The CDR3 DNA sequence: TGCAGCGGAGGACTAATGGATGAGCAGTTCTTC. Protein product: CSGGLMDEQFF.